This TCR beta chain emerged from a study of HIV-infected children after antiretroviral therapy interruption. Findings of the study overall: Minor non-naive CD45RA+ populations, like EMRA or stem memory, might contaminate naive sorts.

Ten or more counts support this clonotype. As yet, its antigen is unknown. The treatment is: PENTA 11 planned treatment interruption arm or continuous ART arm. Samples needed at least 5 million viable cryopreserved PBMCs. Unique molecular identifiers were included in an RNA-based 3' RACE TCR library. TCRdb used MiXCR to reprocess the 3' RACE reads, holding one entry per CDR3 protein. Here the sample spans more than 35,000 distinct CDR3 sequences, approximately 7% being singletons. In germline, CDR1 is SNHLY, CDR2 FYNNEI. V dropped 6 bases and J dropped 7 bases, with 25 bases sitting between them. The CDR3 runs to 16 residues.

This chain uses TRBV2 with TRBJ2-7; D tentatively reads TRBD1 or TRBD2 (6 bases each). Sequenced here: CD45RA+ CD4+ T cells from PBMCs, pooled from several time points, sampled from a donor given antiretroviral therapy, either interrupted or continuous. Subset of the sample: naive CD4+ CD45RA+ CD45RO- T cells. This clonotype originated in a pool of human donors with HIV. The CDR3 region is CASSGQRGARVGEQYF. The CDR3 DNA sequence: TGTGCCAGCAGCGGACAGAGGGGGGCCAGGGTGGGGGAGCAGTACTTC.